A single sample is the source of the 6 T cell receptor beta chains below, sequenced in a study of T cells in Graves' hyperthyroidism and ophthalmopathy. TCR beta CDR3 region amplification was performed from RNA transcripts. Initially, a first-round RT-PCR of the TCR CDR3 employed the HTBI primer set. TCRdb re-derived calls from the multiplex PCR reads in MiXCR, one entry per CDR3 protein. This sample has about 350,000 distinct CDR3 sequences, with more than 11% found just once. The sequenced sample consisted of blood. These receptors originate from a woman aged 25-40 years with Graves' hyperthyroidism.

This clonotype came up a few times. The chain carries TRBV20-1 and TRBJ2-7; D remains unclear. Germline CDR1 and CDR2: DFQATT and SNEGSKA (reference sequence). This CDR3 has 12 amino acids. Trimming removed 0 bases from V and 3 bases from J, with 6 bases in between. The CDR3 bases are TGCAGTGCTAGAGATCGTGGCTACGAGCAGTACTTC. Translation gives CSARDRGYEQYF.

The chain combines TRBV18 with TRBJ2-1; the D is unclear. Per germline, CDR1 KGHSH and CDR2 LQKENI. The CDR3 covers 15 residues. V lost 10 bases to trimming and J lost 7 bases, with 23 bases between them. The CDR3 region is CATLLSEVSLNEQFF. Written as DNA, the CDR3 is TGTGCCACCCTCCTGTCCGAGGTATCCCTAAATGAGCAGTTCTTC.

This clonotype was observed a few times. The gene calls are TRBV19 and TRBJ1-1, with 8 nucleotides matching TRBD1. The ends lost 5 bases at V and 0 bases at J; junction bases unmatched: 8. The germline gives CDR1 LNHDA, CDR2 SQIVND (reference sequence). The CDR3 has 16 amino acids. The CDR3 is CASSSRQGPMNTEAFF. In DNA, the CDR3 is TGTGCCAGTAGTTCTCGACAGGGGCCCATGAACACTGAAGCTTTCTTT.

The V call is TRBV20-1, the J call TRBJ2-7, with a tentative D call TRBD1 (6 bases). The CDR3 runs 13 residues. With 6 bases removed from V and 3 bases from J, the gap between germline ends came to 15 bases. The germline CDR1 and CDR2 sequences are DFQATT and SNEGSKA (reference sequence). Written as DNA, the CDR3 is TGCAGTGCACCCACAGGGAACCTCTACGAGCAGTACTTC. It yields the protein CSAPTGNLYEQYF.

The chain uses TRBV6-5 and TRBJ1-6; possible D gene TRBD1, 6 bases. This CDR3 has 16 amino acids. Trimming took off 1 base at V and 12 bases at J, with 19 bases between the two ends. CDR1 is MNHEY and CDR2 is SVGAGI in the germline V gene. In DNA form, the CDR3 reads TGTGCCAGCAGTTACTTACCCTGGGACACTAAAATACCCCTCCACTTT. Protein product: CASSYLPWDTKIPLHF.

This clonotype was seen at least ten times. This sequence joins TRBV7-8 and TRBJ1-1, with 7 bases matching TRBD1. This CDR3 has 14 amino acids. V was clipped by 4 bases and J by 6 bases; unmatched bases: 8. Germline CDR1 is SGHVS and CDR2 is FQNEAQ. CDR3 sequence (DNA): TGTGCCAGCAGCTATGGACAGGCGACGGCTGAAGCTTTCTTT. This codes for CASSYGQATAEAFF.